This passage covers 23 T cell receptor beta chains from one sample sequenced in a study of CD8+ T cells in alopecia areata. In each case, RNA was isolated and then reverse transcribed into cDNA as the sequencing template. The assay was immunoSEQ multiplex PCR, and TCRdb's table has in-frame clones only and misses some. The sample records some 95,000 clones, 44% being singletons. The treatment here: oral pan-JAK inhibitor, 5-10 mg twice daily. This specimen consisted of CD8+ T cells sorted from blood, obtained at week 24, from a patient treated with tofacitinib. The receptors stem from a human donor with alopecia areata.

The rearrangement uses TRBV4-2 and TRBJ2-3; D gene uncertain. The ends were cut back, 1 base at V and 1 base at J, with 6 bases in the middle. This CDR3 is built from 14 residues. Germline loops: CDR1 LGHNA, CDR2 YNFKEQ. The CDR3 DNA is TGTGCCAGCAGCCAAGTAGGGCGCACAGATACGCAGTATTTT. It codes for CASSQVGRTDTQYF.

This chain joins TRBV25-1 and TRBJ1-1; D not certain. The germline V gene has CDR1 MGHDK and CDR2 SYGVNS. V lost 10 bases to trimming and J lost 4 bases, with 10 bases between them. This CDR3 comprises 11 residues. The CDR3 region is CATPWCTEAFF. The DNA of the CDR3 is TGTGCCACTCCGTGGTGCACTGAAGCTTTCTTT.

The chain employs TRBV27 and TRBJ2-2; no firm D call. CDR1 is MNHEY and CDR2 is SMNVEV in the germline V gene (reference sequence). The V gene lost 3 bases and the J gene lost 6 bases, with 5 bases spanning the gap. The CDR3 covers 12 residues. The CDR3 region is CASSFESGELFF. CDR3 DNA: TGTGCCAGCAGTTTTGAGTCCGGGGAGCTGTTTTTT.

The chain joins TRBV5-8 to TRBJ1-5; the D is unclear. Germline V CDR1 and CDR2: SGHTS, YDEGEE. The CDR3 runs to 12 residues. Trimming pared 1 base from V and 4 bases from J, leaving 3 bases between. The CDR3 sequence is CASSLLNQPQHF. CDR3 nucleotides: TGTGCCAGCAGCTTGTTGAATCAGCCCCAGCATTTT. Variable domain in full (rest from reference TRBV5-8 and TRBJ1-5): EAGVTQSPTHLIKTRGQQATLRCSPISGHTSVYWYQQALGLGLQFLLWYDEGEERNRGNFPPRFSGRQFPNYSSELNVNALELEDSALYLCASSLLNQPQHFGDGTRLSIL.

The J gene is TRBJ1-1, the V gene TRBV6-5; possibly TRBD1 for D (6 bases). The germline V and J ends were trimmed by 6 bases and 4 bases, with 15 bases remaining between them. The germline V gene has CDR1 MNHEY and CDR2 SVGAGI. The CDR3 sequence is 14 residues long. The CDR3 reads CASRQTGSPTEAFF. As DNA, the CDR3 is TGTGCCAGCAGACAAACAGGGTCCCCCACTGAAGCTTTCTTT.

This clone has only a few counts. With only one base between it and a far larger clone, this is likely a read error. The chain links TRBV11-2 to TRBJ2-7; 9 nucleotides agree with TRBD1. The CDR3 runs to 14 residues. The trim removed 1 base at V and 2 bases at J, leaving 0 bases unmatched. CDR1 SGHAT and CDR2 FQNNGV come from the germline V gene. This chain's CDR3 is CASSLGTGAYEQYF. CDR3 sequence (DNA): TGTGCCAGCAGCTTAGGGACAGGGGCCTACGAGCAGTACTTC.

The chain has TRBV27 and TRBJ1-2, with a tentative D call TRBD1 (6 bases). From germline, CDR1 is MNHEY and CDR2 SMNVEV (reference sequence). CDR3 length: 16 residues. Trimming shortened V by 8 bases and J by 4 bases, and 23 bases separated the two germline ends. CDR3 in amino acids: CASSTYKTGTPYGYTF. CDR3 DNA sequence: TGTGCCAGCTCCACTTACAAAACCGGGACACCCTATGGCTACACCTTC.

The V call is TRBV6-5, the J call TRBJ2-1, with 7 bases aligning to TRBD1. Germline lookup yields CDR1 MNHEY and CDR2 SVGAGI. This CDR3 region has 13 residues. V lost 3 bases and J lost 7; bases outside the gene matches: 3. The CDR3 coding sequence is TGTGCCAGCAGTTATAACAGGGGTAATGAGCAGTTCTTC. Amino acids: CASSYNRGNEQFF.

Only a few counts were recorded for this clone. The V gene is TRBV14, the J gene TRBJ2-1; a weak D match, TRBD2 (7 bases). CDR1 SGHDN and CDR2 FVKESK come from the germline V gene. The V end lost 5 bases, the J end lost 2 bases, and 16 bases lay between the germline ends. CDR3 length: 16 amino acids. The CDR3 sequence: CASSALAGAPYNEQFF. The CDR3 nucleotides are TGTGCCAGCAGCGCACTGGCGGGGGCCCCCTACAATGAGCAGTTCTTC.

The chain couples TRBV5-4 to TRBJ2-1; D gene unclear. This CDR3 is 14 amino acids long. In germline, CDR1 is SGHNT, CDR2 YYREEE (reference sequence). The germline V and J ends were trimmed by 0 bases and 8 bases, with 12 bases remaining between them. The CDR3 reads CASSLESAGDEQFF. CDR3 bases: TGTGCCAGCAGCTTGGAGTCTGCTGGAGATGAGCAGTTCTTC.

This clone ranks as medium-sized (0.01 to 0.1%). The chain couples TRBV30 to TRBJ2-3; 8 bases map to TRBD2. Trimming took 5 bases from V and 5 from J; bases not matched to a gene: 12. From germline, CDR1 is GTSNPN and CDR2 SVGIG (reference sequence). The CDR3 loop spans 15 amino acids. In DNA, the CDR3 is TGTGCCTGGTCCCCTAGAGCGGGAGACGTAGATACGCAGTATTTT. This codes for CAWSPRAGDVDTQYF.

This clone was counted only a few times. This chain connects TRBV10-2 to TRBJ1-1; the D is unclear. The CDR3 totals 12 residues. Germline V gene data show CDR1 as WSHSY and CDR2 as SAAADI. V was pared by 9 bases and J by 1 base, with 9 bases between. The CDR3 here is CASQLGNTEAFF. CDR3 DNA: TGCGCCAGTCAACTAGGGAACACTGAAGCTTTCTTT.

The chain links TRBV28 to TRBJ2-5; D is ambiguous. V was pared by 10 bases and J by 4 bases, with 10 bases between. Germline CDR1 and CDR2: MDHEN and SYDVKM. The CDR3 is 11 residues long. The CDR3 DNA reads as TGTGCCACAGCACATCTAGAGACCCAGTACTTC. Translation: CATAHLETQYF.

For this clone: The CDR3 carries no conserved terminal phenylalanine or tryptophan, so it likely arises from a read error. The limits of the CDR3 on the DNA are not certain, so only TCRdb's listed CDR3 is given. The V gene is TRBV23-1, the J gene TRBJ2-7; TRBD2 is the table's D call, not checked against the DNA. TRBV23-1 is an ORF; its function is uncertain. The CDR3 is 8 amino acids in total, end residues counted. The CDR3 sequence is CASSRSGG.

The chain carries TRBV7-9 and TRBJ2-1; tentative D call: TRBD2 (5 bases). Germline assignment: CDR1 SEHNR and CDR2 FQNEAQ (reference sequence). V was clipped by 1 base and J by 4 bases, with 20 bases between them. The CDR3 totals 18 residues. Written as DNA, the CDR3 is TGTGCCAGCAGCTTAGATTTCGGGATCACCTACTCTTACAATGAGCAGTTCTTC. It encodes CASSLDFGITYSYNEQFF.

The gene calls are TRBV27 and TRBJ2-7; no clear D. CDR3 size: 14 residues. V lost 6 bases and J 0 bases, leaving 12 bases between the germline ends. Germline assignment: CDR1 MNHEY and CDR2 SMNVEV (reference sequence). The CDR3 DNA follows: TGTGCCAGCAGCCACTCCCTGAGCTCCTACGAGCAGTACTTC. Translation gives CASSHSLSSYEQYF.

The CDR3: CASSPTHTRAITGELFF. The CDR3 nucleotides are TGTGCCAGTAGTCCCACCCATACTCGGGCCATCACCGGGGAGCTGTTTTTT. V usage is TRBV19 and J usage is TRBJ2-2; D unclear. This CDR3 is built from 17 residues. CDR1 and CDR2 (germline): LNHDA, SQIVND (reference sequence). V lost 5 bases and J 4 bases, leaving 20 bases between the germline ends.

The J gene is TRBJ2-7, the V gene TRBV4-1; 10 bases match TRBD1. Germline CDR1 is MGHRA and CDR2 is YSYEKL. This CDR3 is 15 amino acids long. The ends lost 5 bases at V and 4 bases at J; junction bases unmatched: 8. CDR3 amino acids: CASSAIGTGAYEQYF. The CDR3 DNA is TGCGCCAGCAGCGCGATTGGGACAGGGGCGTACGAGCAGTACTTC.

This clone was observed a handful of times. This chain joins TRBV6-1 and TRBJ2-2; 7 bases are shared with TRBD2. Germline V gene data show CDR1 as MNHNS and CDR2 as SASEGT. The ends lost 10 bases at V and 2 bases at J; junction bases unmatched: 10. The CDR3 consists of 15 residues. CDR3 nucleotide sequence: TGTGCCACCCAGCGGGCGGGAGCAAACACCGGGGAGCTGTTTTTT. It codes for CATQRAGANTGELFF.

The genes are TRBV4-3 and TRBJ2-7, with D perhaps matching TRBD2 (7 bases). The V end lost 1 base, the J end lost 4 bases, and 14 bases lay between the germline ends. In germline, CDR1 is LGHNA, CDR2 YSLEER. The CDR3 loop spans 15 amino acids. The CDR3 DNA sequence: TGCGCCAGCAGCCAAGGAGGGGGGGGATGGTACGAGCAGTACTTC. Encoded protein: CASSQGGGGWYEQYF.

The J gene is TRBJ2-4, the V gene TRBV11-2, with D maybe TRBD1 (5 bases). The V end was cut by 5 bases, the J end by 1 base, with 12 bases between. The CDR3 runs 15 residues. In germline, CDR1 is SGHAT, CDR2 FQNNGV. CDR3 coding DNA: TGTGCCAGCAGCGACAGCCTTTGGGCCAAAAACATTCAGTACTTC. Its translation: CASSDSLWAKNIQYF.

V gene TRBV27 combines with J gene TRBJ2-7, with D tentatively TRBD1 (6 bases). CDR3 size: 13 residues. In germline, CDR1 is MNHEY, CDR2 SMNVEV (reference sequence). V was clipped by 5 bases and J by 3 bases, with 11 bases between them. As DNA, the CDR3 is TGTGCCAGCAGTCCCGGGACAAACTACGAGCAGTACTTC. It specifies CASSPGTNYEQYF.

The chain links TRBV30 to TRBJ2-3; 7 bases agree with TRBD2. The junction had 6 bases not matched to a gene; V was cut back by 2 bases and J by 1 base. The CDR3 has 15 amino acids. Germline CDR1 is GTSNPN and CDR2 is SVGIG (reference sequence). CDR3 amino acids: CAWSLGLGGTDTQYF. CDR3 DNA sequence: TGTGCCTGGAGTCTCGGACTAGGGGGCACAGATACGCAGTATTTT.